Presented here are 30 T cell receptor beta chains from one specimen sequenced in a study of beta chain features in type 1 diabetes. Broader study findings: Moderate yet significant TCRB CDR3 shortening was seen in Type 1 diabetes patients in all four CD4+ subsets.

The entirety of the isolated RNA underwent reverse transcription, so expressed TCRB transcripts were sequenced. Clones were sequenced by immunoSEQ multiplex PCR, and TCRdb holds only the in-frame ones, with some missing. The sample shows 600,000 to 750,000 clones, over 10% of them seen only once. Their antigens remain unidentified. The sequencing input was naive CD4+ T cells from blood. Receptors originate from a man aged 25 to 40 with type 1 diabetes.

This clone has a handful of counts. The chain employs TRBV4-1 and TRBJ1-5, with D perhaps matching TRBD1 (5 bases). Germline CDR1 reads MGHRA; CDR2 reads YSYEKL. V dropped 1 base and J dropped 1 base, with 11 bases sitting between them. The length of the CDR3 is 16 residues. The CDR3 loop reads CASSQVGGGSNQPQHF. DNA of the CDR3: TGCGCCAGCAGCCAAGTTGGGGGTGGGAGCAATCAGCCCCAGCATTTT.

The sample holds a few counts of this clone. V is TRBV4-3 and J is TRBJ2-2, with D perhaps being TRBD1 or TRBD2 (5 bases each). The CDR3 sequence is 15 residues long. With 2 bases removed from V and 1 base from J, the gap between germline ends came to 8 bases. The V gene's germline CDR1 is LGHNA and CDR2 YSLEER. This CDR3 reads CASSQTGGNTGELFF. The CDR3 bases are TGCGCCAGCAGCCAAACTGGGGGGAACACCGGGGAGCTGTTTTTT.

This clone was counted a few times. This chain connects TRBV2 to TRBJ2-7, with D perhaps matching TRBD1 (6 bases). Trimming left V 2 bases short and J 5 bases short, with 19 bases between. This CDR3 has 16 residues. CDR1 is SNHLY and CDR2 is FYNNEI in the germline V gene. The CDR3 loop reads CASSEIMGAKGDEQYF. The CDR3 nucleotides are TGTGCCAGCAGTGAAATTATGGGGGCTAAAGGGGACGAGCAGTACTTC.

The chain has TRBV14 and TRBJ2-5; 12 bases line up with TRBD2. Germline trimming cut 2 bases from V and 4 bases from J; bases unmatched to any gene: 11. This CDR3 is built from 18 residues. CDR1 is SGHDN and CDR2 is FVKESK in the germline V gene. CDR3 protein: CASSQQRTSGTGRETQYF. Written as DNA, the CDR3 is TGTGCCAGCAGCCAACAGAGGACTAGCGGGACTGGGAGAGAGACCCAGTACTTC.

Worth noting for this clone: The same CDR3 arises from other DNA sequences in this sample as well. The CDR3 sequence: CASSSGLAGYNEQFF. In nucleotides, the CDR3 is TGTGCCAGCAGTTCCGGACTAGCGGGGTACAATGAGCAGTTCTTC. V is TRBV7-2 and J is TRBJ2-1, with 12 nucleotides matching TRBD2. Germline CDR1 and CDR2: SGHTA and FQGNSA. V lost 6 bases and J lost 4; bases outside the gene matches: 4. The CDR3 runs 15 residues.

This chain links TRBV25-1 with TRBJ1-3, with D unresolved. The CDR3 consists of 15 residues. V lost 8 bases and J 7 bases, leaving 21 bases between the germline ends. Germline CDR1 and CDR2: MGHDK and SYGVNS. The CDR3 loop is CASCREDRGENTIYF. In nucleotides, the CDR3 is TGTGCCAGCTGCAGAGAGGACCGGGGAGAGAACACCATATATTTT.

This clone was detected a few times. The CDR3 loop is CASSGAQRSLEQYF. The CDR3 region has the DNA TGTGCCAGCAGTGGGGCCCAAAGGTCTCTCGAGCAGTACTTC. V and J are TRBV27 and TRBJ2-7, with D perhaps matching TRBD1 (5 bases). This CDR3 contains 14 residues. Germline V lookup: CDR1 MNHEY, CDR2 SMNVEV (reference sequence). Trimming pared 5 bases from V and 6 bases from J, leaving 17 bases between.

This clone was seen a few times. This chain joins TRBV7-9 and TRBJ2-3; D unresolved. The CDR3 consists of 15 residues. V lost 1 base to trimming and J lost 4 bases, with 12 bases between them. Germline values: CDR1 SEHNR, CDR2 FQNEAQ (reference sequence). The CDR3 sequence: CASSLVSGSADTQYF. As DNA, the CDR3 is TGTGCCAGCAGCTTAGTGTCTGGCTCGGCAGATACGCAGTATTTT.

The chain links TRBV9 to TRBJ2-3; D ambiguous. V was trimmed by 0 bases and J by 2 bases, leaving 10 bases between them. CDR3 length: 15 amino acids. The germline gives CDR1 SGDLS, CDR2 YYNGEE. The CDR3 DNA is TGTGCCAGCAGCGTAGGGCCCAGAGACACAGATACGCAGTATTTT. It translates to CASSVGPRDTDTQYF. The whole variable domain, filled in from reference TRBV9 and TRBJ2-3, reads DSGVTQTPKHLITATGQRVTLRCSPRSGDLSVYWYQQSLDQGLQFLIQYYNGEERAKGNILERFSAQQFPDLHSELNLSSLELGDSALYFCASSVGPRDTDTQYFGPGTRLTVL.

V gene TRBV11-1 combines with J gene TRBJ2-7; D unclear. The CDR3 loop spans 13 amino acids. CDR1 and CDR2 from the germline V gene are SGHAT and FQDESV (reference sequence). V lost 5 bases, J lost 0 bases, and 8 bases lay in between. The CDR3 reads CASSRRVSYEQYF. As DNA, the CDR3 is TGTGCCAGCAGCCGACGGGTCTCCTACGAGCAGTACTTC.

This chain's CDR3 is CASSFPHIRRSSYNEQFF. CDR3 sequence (DNA): TGTGCCAGCAGTTTTCCCCATATCAGGAGGAGCTCCTACAATGAGCAGTTCTTC. The chain couples TRBV28 to TRBJ2-1; a possible D gene is TRBD2 (5 bases). The CDR3 consists of 18 residues. V was trimmed by 3 bases and J by 0 bases, leaving 18 bases between them. CDR1 MDHEN and CDR2 SYDVKM come from the germline V gene.

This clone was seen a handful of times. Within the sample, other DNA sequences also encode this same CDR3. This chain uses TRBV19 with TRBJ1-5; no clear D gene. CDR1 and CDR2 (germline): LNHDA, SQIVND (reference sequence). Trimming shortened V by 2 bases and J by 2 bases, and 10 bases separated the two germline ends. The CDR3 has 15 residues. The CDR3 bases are TGTGCCAGTAGTATACGGACCGGGGGCAATCAGCCCCAGCATTTT. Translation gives CASSIRTGGNQPQHF.

The CDR3: CASSVSGTLMNTEAFF. The CDR3 DNA reads as TGCGCCAGCAGCGTGTCGGGGACTCTTATGAACACTGAAGCTTTCTTT. The chain has TRBV4-1 and TRBJ1-1; tentatively, D is TRBD1 (5 bases). CDR1 and CDR2 from the germline V gene are MGHRA and YSYEKL. V lost 5 bases, J lost 0 bases, and 16 bases lay in between. This CDR3 is 16 amino acids long.

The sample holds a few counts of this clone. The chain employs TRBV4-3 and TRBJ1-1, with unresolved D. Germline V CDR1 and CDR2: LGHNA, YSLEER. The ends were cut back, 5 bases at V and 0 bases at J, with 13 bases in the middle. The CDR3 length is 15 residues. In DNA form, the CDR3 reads TGCGCCAGCAGCTCCCTCCCGATCATGAACACTGAAGCTTTCTTT. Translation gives CASSSLPIMNTEAFF.

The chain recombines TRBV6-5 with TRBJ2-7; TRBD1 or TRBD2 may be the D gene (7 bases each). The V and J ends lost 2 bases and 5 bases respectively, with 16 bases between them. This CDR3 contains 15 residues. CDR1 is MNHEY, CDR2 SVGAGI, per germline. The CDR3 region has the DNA TGTGCCAGCAGTTACCGGGGACTACAGGGGAACGAGCAGTACTTC. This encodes CASSYRGLQGNEQYF.

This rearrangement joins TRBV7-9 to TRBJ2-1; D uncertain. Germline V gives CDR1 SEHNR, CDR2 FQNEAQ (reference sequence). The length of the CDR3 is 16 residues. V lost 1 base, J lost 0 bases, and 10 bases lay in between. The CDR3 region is CASSLVYSLSYNEQFF. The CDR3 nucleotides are TGTGCCAGCAGCTTAGTTTACAGCCTCTCCTACAATGAGCAGTTCTTC.

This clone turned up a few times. CDR3 residues: CASSLGATVVGYGYTF. In DNA, the CDR3 is TGTGCCAGCAGCTTAGGGGCGACAGTGGTTGGCTATGGCTACACCTTC. This chain joins TRBV7-2 and TRBJ1-2; TRBD1 might be the D (5 bases). The CDR3 sequence is 16 residues long. Trimming pared 1 base from V and 4 bases from J, leaving 16 bases between. From germline, CDR1 is SGHTA and CDR2 FQGNSA. The full variable domain, its missing parts supplied by reference TRBV7-2 and TRBJ1-2, is GAGVSQSPSNKVTEKGKDVELRCDPISGHTALYWYRQSLGQGLEFLIYFQGNSAPDKSGLPSDRFSAERTGGSVSTLTIQRTQQEDSAVYLCASSLGATVVGYGYTFGSGTRLTVV.

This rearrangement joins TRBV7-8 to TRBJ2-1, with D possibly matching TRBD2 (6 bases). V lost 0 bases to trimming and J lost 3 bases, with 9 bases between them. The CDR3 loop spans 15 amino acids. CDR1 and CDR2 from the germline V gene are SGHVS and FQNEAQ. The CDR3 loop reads CASSLAGTFYNEQFF. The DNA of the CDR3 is TGTGCCAGCAGCTTAGCAGGGACTTTCTACAATGAGCAGTTCTTC.

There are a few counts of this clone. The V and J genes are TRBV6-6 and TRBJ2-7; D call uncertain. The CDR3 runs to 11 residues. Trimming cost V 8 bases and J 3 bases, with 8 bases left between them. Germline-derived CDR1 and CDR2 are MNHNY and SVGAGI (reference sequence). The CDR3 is CASGGDYEQYF. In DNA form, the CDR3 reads TGTGCCAGCGGTGGGGACTACGAGCAGTACTTC.

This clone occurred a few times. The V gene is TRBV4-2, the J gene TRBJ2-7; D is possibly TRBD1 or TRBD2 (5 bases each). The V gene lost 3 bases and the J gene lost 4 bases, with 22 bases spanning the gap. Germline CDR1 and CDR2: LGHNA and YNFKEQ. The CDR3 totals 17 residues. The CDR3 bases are TGTGCCAGCAGCCACGAAGTAACTGGGGCTCCGGGATACGAGCAGTACTTC. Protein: CASSHEVTGAPGYEQYF.

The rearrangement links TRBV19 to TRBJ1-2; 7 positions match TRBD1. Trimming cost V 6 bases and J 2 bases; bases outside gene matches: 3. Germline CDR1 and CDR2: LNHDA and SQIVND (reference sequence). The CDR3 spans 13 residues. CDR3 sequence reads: CASSQGVNYGYTF. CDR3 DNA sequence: TGTGCCAGTAGCCAGGGGGTGAACTATGGCTACACCTTC.

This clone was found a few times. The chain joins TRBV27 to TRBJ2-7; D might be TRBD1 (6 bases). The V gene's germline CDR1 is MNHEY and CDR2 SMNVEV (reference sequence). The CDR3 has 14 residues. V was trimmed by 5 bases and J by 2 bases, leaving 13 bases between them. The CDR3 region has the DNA TGTGCCAGCAGTCCCCAGACAGGTCCCTACGAGCAGTACTTC. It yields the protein CASSPQTGPYEQYF.

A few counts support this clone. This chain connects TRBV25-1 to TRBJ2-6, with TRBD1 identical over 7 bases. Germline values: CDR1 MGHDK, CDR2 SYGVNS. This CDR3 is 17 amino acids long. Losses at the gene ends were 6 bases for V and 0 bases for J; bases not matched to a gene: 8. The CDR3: CASSRQGTPSGANVLTF. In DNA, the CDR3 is TGTGCCAGCAGCAGACAGGGAACTCCCTCTGGGGCCAACGTCCTGACTTTC.

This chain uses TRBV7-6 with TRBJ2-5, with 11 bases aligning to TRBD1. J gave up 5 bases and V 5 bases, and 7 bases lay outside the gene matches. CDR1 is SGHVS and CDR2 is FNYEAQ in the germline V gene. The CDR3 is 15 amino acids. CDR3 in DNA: TGTGCCAGCAGCCTCGGACAGGGGGCTGTGGAGACCCAGTACTTC. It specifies CASSLGQGAVETQYF.

The CDR3 is CASSSQEGYGPQHF. The CDR3, as DNA: TGTGCCAGCAGCTCACAGGAGGGATATGGGCCCCAGCATTTT. The rearrangement uses TRBV7-9 and TRBJ1-5, with D maybe TRBD1 (5 bases). CDR1 SEHNR and CDR2 FQNEAQ come from the germline V gene (reference sequence). The CDR3 totals 14 residues. Trimming pared 4 bases from V and 9 bases from J, leaving 16 bases between.

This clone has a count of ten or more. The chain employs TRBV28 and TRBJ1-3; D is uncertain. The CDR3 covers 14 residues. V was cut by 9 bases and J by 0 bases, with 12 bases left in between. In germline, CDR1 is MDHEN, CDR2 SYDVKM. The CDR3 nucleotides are TGTGCCAGTGGACGGAAATTCTCTGGAAACACCATATATTTT. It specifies CASGRKFSGNTIYF.

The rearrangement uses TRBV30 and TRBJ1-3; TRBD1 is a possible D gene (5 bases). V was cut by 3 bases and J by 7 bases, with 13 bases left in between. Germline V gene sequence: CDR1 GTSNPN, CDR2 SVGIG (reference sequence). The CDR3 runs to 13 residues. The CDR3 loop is CAWSAGTPNTIYF. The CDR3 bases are TGTGCCTGGAGCGCCGGGACTCCGAACACCATATATTTT.

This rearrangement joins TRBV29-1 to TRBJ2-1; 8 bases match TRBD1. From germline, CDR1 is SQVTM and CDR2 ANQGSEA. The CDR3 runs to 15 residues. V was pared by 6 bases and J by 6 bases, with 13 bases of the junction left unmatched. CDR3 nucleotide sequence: TGCAGCGTCCGACCGGGACAGGATTTTTCCAATGAGCAGTTCTTC. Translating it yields CSVRPGQDFSNEQFF.

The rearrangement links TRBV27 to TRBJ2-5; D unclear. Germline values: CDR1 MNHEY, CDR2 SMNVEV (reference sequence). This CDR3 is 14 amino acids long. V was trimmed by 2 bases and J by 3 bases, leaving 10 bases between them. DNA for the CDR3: TGTGCCAGCAGTTTAATGCGTGGAAAAGAGACCCAGTACTTC. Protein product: CASSLMRGKETQYF.

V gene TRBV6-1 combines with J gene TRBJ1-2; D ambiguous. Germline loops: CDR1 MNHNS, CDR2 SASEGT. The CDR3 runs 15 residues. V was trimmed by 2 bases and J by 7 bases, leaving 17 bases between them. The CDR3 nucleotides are TGTGCCAGCAGTGAAAGGGCACCCGGGTGGGGTGGCTACACCTTC. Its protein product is CASSERAPGWGGYTF.